The following is a T cell receptor (beta chain) sequence with its context. Its antigen is unknown. Measured with immunoSEQ multiplex PCR; TCRdb has only the in-frame clones, and not every one. This sample has roughly 13,000 clones, with roughly 89% found just once. The CDR3 sequence is 15 residues long. V shed 4 bases, J shed 1 base, and the junction held 4 bases outside the gene matches. Germline V gene sequence: CDR1 SGHRS, CDR2 YFSETQ. The data derive from a study of T cells in localized non-small cell lung cancer. Broader study findings: Uninvolved adjacent lung had the highest recorded T cell clonality, with tumor below it. Elevated blood T cell density was associated with longer overall survival. For the top 100 tumor clones, a median approximately 61 also appeared in adjacent lung.

This TCR came from a man between 40 and 70 years old with stage III lung adenocarcinoma. The sequencing used peripheral blood mononuclear cells, collected before any cancer treatment. The V gene is TRBV5-1, the J gene TRBJ2-3; 9 bases line up with TRBD1. As DNA, the CDR3 is TGCGCCAGCAGCCCCCGGACAGGGGGCACAGATACGCAGTATTTT. The encoded protein is CASSPRTGGTDTQYF.